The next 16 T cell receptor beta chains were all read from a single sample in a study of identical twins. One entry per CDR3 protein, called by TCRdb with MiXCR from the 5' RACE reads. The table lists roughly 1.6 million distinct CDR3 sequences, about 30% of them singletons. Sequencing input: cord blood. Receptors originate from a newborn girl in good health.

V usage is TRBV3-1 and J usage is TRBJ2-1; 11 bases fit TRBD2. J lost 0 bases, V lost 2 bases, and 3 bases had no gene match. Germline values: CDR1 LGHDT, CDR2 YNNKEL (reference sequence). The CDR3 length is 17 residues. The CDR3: CASSQLTSGSSYNEQFF. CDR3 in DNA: TGTGCCAGCAGCCAACTCACTAGCGGGAGCTCCTACAATGAGCAGTTCTTC.

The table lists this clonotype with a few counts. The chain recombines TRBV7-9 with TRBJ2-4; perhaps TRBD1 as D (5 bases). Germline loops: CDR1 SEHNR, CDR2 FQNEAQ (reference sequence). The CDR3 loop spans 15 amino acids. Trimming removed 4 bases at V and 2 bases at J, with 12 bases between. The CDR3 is CASSSGSGTKNIQYF. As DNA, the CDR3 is TGTGCCAGCAGCTCAGGGTCGGGTACCAAAAACATTCAGTACTTC.

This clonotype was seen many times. The CDR3: CASSSTGVGSYEQYF. The CDR3 DNA is TGTGCCAGCAGTTCGACAGGAGTCGGCTCCTACGAGCAGTACTTC. The chain is built from TRBV12-3 or TRBV12-4 and TRBJ2-7; a weak D match, TRBD1 (6 bases). The CDR3 spans 15 residues. V was shortened by 4 bases and J by 0 bases, with 13 bases between the two germline ends.

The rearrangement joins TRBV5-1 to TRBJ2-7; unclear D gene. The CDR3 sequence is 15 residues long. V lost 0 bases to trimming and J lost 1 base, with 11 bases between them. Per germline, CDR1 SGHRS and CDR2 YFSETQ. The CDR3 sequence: CASSLGDYGSYEQYF. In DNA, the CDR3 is TGCGCCAGCAGCTTGGGGGATTACGGATCCTACGAGCAGTACTTC.

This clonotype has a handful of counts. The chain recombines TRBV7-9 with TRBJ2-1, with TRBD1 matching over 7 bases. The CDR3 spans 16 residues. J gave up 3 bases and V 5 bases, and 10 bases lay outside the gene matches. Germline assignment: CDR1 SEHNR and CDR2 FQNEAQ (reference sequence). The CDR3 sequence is CASSPDRVRIYNEQFF. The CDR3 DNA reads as TGTGCCAGCAGCCCAGACAGGGTCAGGATCTACAATGAGCAGTTCTTC.

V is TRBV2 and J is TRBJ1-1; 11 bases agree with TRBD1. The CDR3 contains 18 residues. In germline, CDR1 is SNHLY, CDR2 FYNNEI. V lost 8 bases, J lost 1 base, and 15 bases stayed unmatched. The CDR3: CASLGTGGLSHQNTEAFF. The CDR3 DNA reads TGTGCCAGCCTCGGGACAGGGGGTCTATCACATCAGAACACTGAAGCTTTCTTT.

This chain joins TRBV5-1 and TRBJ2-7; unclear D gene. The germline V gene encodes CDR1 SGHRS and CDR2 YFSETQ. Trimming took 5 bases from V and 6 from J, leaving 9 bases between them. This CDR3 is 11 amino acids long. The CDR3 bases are TGCGCCAGCAGATTTTTAGGCGAGCAGTACTTC. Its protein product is CASRFLGEQYF.

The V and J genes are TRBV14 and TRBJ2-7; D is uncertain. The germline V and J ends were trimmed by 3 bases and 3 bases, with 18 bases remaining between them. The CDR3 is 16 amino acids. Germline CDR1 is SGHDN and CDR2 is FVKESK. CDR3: CASSQRWEPQNYEQYF. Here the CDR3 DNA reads TGTGCCAGCAGCCAGAGGTGGGAACCGCAAAACTACGAGCAGTACTTC.

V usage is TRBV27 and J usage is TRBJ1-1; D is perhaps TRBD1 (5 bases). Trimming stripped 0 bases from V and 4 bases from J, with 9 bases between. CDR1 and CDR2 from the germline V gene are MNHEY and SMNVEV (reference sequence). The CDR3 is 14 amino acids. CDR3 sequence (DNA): TGTGCCAGCAGTTTATCAGTCAGGGCCACTGAAGCTTTCTTT. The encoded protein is CASSLSVRATEAFF.

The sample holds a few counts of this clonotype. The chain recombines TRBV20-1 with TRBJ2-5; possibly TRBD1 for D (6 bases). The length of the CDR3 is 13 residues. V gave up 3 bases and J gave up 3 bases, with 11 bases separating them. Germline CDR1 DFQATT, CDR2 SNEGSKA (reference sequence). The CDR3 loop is CSASIGTKETQYF. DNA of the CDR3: TGCAGTGCTAGTATCGGGACAAAAGAGACCCAGTACTTC.

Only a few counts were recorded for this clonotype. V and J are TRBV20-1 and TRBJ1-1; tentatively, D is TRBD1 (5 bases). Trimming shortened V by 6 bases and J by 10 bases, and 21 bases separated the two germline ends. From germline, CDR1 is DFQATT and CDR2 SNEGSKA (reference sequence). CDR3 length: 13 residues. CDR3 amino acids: CSAPKAGMAGAFF. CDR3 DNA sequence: TGCAGTGCCCCGAAAGCAGGGATGGCTGGAGCTTTCTTT.

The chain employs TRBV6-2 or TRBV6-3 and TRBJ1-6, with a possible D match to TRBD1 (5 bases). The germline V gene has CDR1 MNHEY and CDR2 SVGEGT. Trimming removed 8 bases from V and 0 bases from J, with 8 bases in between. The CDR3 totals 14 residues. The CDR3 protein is CASVRGSYNSPLHF. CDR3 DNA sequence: TGTGCCAGCGTGAGGGGCTCCTATAATTCACCCCTCCACTTT.

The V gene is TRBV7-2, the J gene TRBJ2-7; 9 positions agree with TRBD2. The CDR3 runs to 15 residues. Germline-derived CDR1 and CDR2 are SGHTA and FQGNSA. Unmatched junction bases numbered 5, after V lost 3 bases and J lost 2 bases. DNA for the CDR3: TGTGCCAGCAGCTTCACTAGCGGGCTTACCTACGAGCAGTACTTC. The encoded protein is CASSFTSGLTYEQYF.

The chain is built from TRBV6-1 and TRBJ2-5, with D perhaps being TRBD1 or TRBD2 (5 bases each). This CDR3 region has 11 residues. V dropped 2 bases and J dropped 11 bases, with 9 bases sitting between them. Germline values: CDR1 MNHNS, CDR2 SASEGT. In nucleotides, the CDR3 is TGTGCCAGCAGTGAAAGGGACGGGCAGTACTTC. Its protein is CASSERDGQYF.

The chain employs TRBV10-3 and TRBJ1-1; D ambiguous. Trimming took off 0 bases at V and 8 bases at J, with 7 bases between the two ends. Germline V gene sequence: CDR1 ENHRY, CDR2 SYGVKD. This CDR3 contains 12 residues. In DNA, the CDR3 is TGTGCCATCAGTGAGTCGGACGGGGAAGCTTTCTTT. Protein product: CAISESDGEAFF.

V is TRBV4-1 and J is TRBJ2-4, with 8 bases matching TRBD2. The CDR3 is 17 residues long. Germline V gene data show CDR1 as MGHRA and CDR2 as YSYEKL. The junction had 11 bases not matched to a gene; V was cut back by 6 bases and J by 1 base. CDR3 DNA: TGCGCCAGCAGGAGCTATCCGATAGCGGGGGCCAAAAACATTCAGTACTTC. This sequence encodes CASRSYPIAGAKNIQYF.